The 19 T cell receptor beta chains below come from one sample, sequenced in a study of blood T cell repertoires in COVID-19. The assay was immunoSEQ multiplex PCR, and TCRdb's table has in-frame clones only and misses some. The sample includes about 350,000 clones, more than 70% seen only once; the top ten take roughly 5%. Source material: PBMCs or T cells enriched from blood (not recorded which). All receptors come from a young woman who had recovered from COVID-19.

The table lists this clone with a few counts. The chain recombines TRBV7-6 with TRBJ1-1, with 8 positions matching TRBD1. CDR3 length: 21 residues. Trimming took 1 base from V and 2 from J; bases not matched to a gene: 21. Germline assignment: CDR1 SGHVS and CDR2 FNYEAQ. The CDR3 region has the DNA TGTGCCAGCAGCTTAGGAACAGGGGGAAATCCCGGGCGGTACCTAAACACTGAAGCTTTCTTT. It specifies CASSLGTGGNPGRYLNTEAFF.

V usage is TRBV28 and J usage is TRBJ1-2, with 10 bases aligning to TRBD1. This CDR3 is 15 amino acids long. Trimming removed 6 bases from V and 4 bases from J; junction bases left unmatched: 8. CDR1 and CDR2 from the germline V gene are MDHEN and SYDVKM. The CDR3: CASRLRTGGGYGYTF. The CDR3 DNA reads as TGTGCCAGCAGGCTACGGACAGGGGGAGGCTATGGCTACACCTTC.

The chain has TRBV6-5 and TRBJ2-1; TRBD2 aligns across 7 bases. The CDR3 is made up of 12 amino acids. The V segment lost 9 bases and the J segment 10 bases; nucleotides outside the gene matches: 9. Germline CDR1 is MNHEY and CDR2 is SVGAGI. The CDR3 nucleotides are TGTGCCAGTGCTAGCGGTGGCTGGGAGCAGTTCTTC. Encoded protein: CASASGGWEQFF.

This clone appeared a few times. The chain joins TRBV5-1 to TRBJ1-3; tentatively, D is TRBD1 (6 bases). Germline lookup yields CDR1 SGHRS and CDR2 YFSETQ. V lost 0 bases to trimming and J lost 3 bases, with 7 bases between them. CDR3 length: 14 amino acids. The DNA for the CDR3 is TGCGCCAGCAGCTTGGACAGGGTTGGAAACACCATATATTTT. It yields the protein CASSLDRVGNTIYF.

The chain joins TRBV19 to TRBJ2-3, with 8 bases aligning to TRBD2. The V gene's germline CDR1 is LNHDA and CDR2 SQIVND (reference sequence). The CDR3 covers 14 residues. Germline trimming cut 3 bases from V and 11 bases from J; bases unmatched to any gene: 10. The CDR3 sequence: CASSMAGGGPKQYF. The CDR3 nucleotides are TGTGCCAGTAGTATGGCCGGGGGGGGGCCTAAGCAGTATTTT.

V is TRBV10-2 and J is TRBJ2-1; no definite D call. This CDR3 contains 13 residues. V lost 3 bases and J lost 7, with 10 bases in between. The V gene's germline CDR1 is WSHSY and CDR2 SAAADI. CDR3: CASSDPPRNEQFF. In DNA form, the CDR3 reads TGCGCCAGCAGTGACCCCCCTAGGAATGAGCAGTTCTTC.

The chain uses TRBV4-2 and TRBJ1-5; D gene uncertain. The CDR3 consists of 14 residues. Germline lookup yields CDR1 LGHNA and CDR2 YNFKEQ. V lost 2 bases to trimming and J lost 4 bases, with 9 bases between them. CDR3 DNA sequence: TGTGCCAGCAGCCAATCCGGGAGGAATCAGCCCCAGCATTTT. Amino acid sequence: CASSQSGRNQPQHF.

The gene calls are TRBV11-2 and TRBJ2-7; 8 bases agree with TRBD1. The CDR3 covers 14 residues. Per the germline V gene, CDR1 is SGHAT and CDR2 is FQNNGV. V lost 5 bases and J lost 4; bases outside the gene matches: 7. The CDR3 coding sequence is TGTGCCAGCAGCAGGTGGACAGGGCCTTACGAGCAGTACTTC. It encodes CASSRWTGPYEQYF.

Notes on this clone: Other DNA sequences from this sample encode an identical CDR3 as well. This rearrangement joins TRBV19 to TRBJ1-1; D remains ambiguous. CDR3 length: 13 residues. Germline CDR1 reads LNHDA; CDR2 reads SQIVND (reference sequence). V was clipped by 4 bases and J by 1 base, with 7 bases between them. The CDR3 sequence: CASSTTGNTEAFF. DNA of the CDR3: TGTGCCAGTAGTACGACTGGGAACACTGAAGCTTTCTTT.

The chain is built from TRBV27 and TRBJ2-3; maybe TRBD1 (5 bases). Per germline, CDR1 MNHEY and CDR2 SMNVEV (reference sequence). This CDR3 contains 12 residues. The V end was cut by 2 bases, the J end by 6 bases, with 6 bases between. CDR3 amino acids: CASSLRGDTQYF. CDR3 DNA sequence: TGTGCCAGCAGTTTAAGGGGCGATACGCAGTATTTT.

The V and J genes are TRBV1 and TRBJ2-2; no check of the table's D call, TRBD2, against the DNA was made. TRBV1 is annotated as a pseudogene. The CDR3 consists of 16 residues. CDR3 DNA: TGCACCAGCAGCCTCCACGGGGGGGCCAACACCGGGGAGCTGTTTTTT. This gives the protein CTSSLHGGANTGELFF.

This chain uses TRBV12-3 or TRBV12-4 with TRBJ2-5; D may be TRBD1 (6 bases). V lost 6 bases and J 2 bases, leaving 10 bases between the germline ends. The CDR3 is 13 amino acids. CDR3 DNA: TGTGCCAGCAGGACAGGTCTGCAAGAGACCCAGTACTTC. Translation: CASRTGLQETQYF.

The chain couples TRBV11-2 to TRBJ1-1; D gene unclear. V lost 3 bases and J 2 bases, leaving 10 bases between the germline ends. The CDR3 spans 14 residues. Germline assignment: CDR1 SGHAT and CDR2 FQNNGV. Here the CDR3 DNA reads TGTGCCAGCAGCTTCTTAAGGAGCAACACTGAAGCTTTCTTT. Translation gives CASSFLRSNTEAFF.

V is TRBV3-1 (or the pseudogene TRBV3-2) and J is TRBJ2-5; no definite D call. From germline, CDR1 is LGHDT and CDR2 YNNKEL (reference sequence). This CDR3 is built from 14 residues. V was clipped by 4 bases and J by 3 bases, with 12 bases between them. The CDR3 DNA reads as TGTGCCAGCAGCCGCCGAGGTCCGGAAGAGACCCAGTACTTC. Residues: CASSRRGPEETQYF.

This clone was seen once. The rearrangement uses TRBV4-1 and TRBJ2-3; 8 bases align to TRBD2. CDR1 is MGHRA, CDR2 YSYEKL, per germline. The CDR3 spans 17 residues. Trimming removed 1 base from V and 4 bases from J; junction bases left unmatched: 10. CDR3 sequence: CASSQVEAGGRADTQYF. CDR3 bases: TGCGCCAGCAGCCAAGTAGAGGCGGGGGGTAGGGCAGATACGCAGTATTTT.

In DNA form, the CDR3 reads TGCGCCAGCAGCCAAGATAACACAGGGCCCTACGAGCAGTACTTC. It codes for CASSQDNTGPYEQYF. The chain links TRBV4-3 to TRBJ2-7; the D gene is possibly TRBD1 (6 bases). This CDR3 has 15 amino acids. Germline assignment: CDR1 LGHNA and CDR2 YSLEER. Trimming cost V 0 bases and J 2 bases, with 11 bases left between them.

A remark on this clone: Other DNA variants within this sample encode the same CDR3. V gene TRBV5-1 combines with J gene TRBJ2-3; D remains ambiguous. The CDR3 consists of 14 residues. Germline V gene sequence: CDR1 SGHRS, CDR2 YFSETQ. Trimming took off 1 base at V and 0 bases at J, with 6 bases between the two ends. As DNA, the CDR3 is TGCGCCAGCAGCTTGTTGGCTAGCACAGATACGCAGTATTTT. Protein: CASSLLASTDTQYF.

The CDR3 protein is CATSTPGNEQFF. The CDR3 nucleotides read TGTGCCACCAGCACCCCCGGGAATGAGCAGTTCTTC. The chain couples TRBV15 to TRBJ2-1; D not certain. Germline V gives CDR1 LNHNV, CDR2 YYDKDF (reference sequence). Trimming removed 4 bases from V and 7 bases from J, with 8 bases in between. The length of the CDR3 is 12 residues.

The chain employs TRBV7-9 and TRBJ2-5; 10 bases are a match to TRBD2. J gave up 2 bases and V 5 bases, and 11 bases lay outside the gene matches. The V gene's germline CDR1 is SEHNR and CDR2 FQNEAQ (reference sequence). The CDR3 has 17 residues. CDR3 amino acids: CASSPWRLAGVQETQYF. CDR3 coding DNA: TGTGCCAGCAGCCCCTGGAGGCTAGCGGGGGTGCAAGAGACCCAGTACTTC.